The clone carrying this T cell receptor beta chain was seen more than once but under ten times. One end of the junction does not line up with germline, which may come from a read error. The sample comes from a study of T-cell reconstitution after alpha-beta-depleted transplantation in children. Construction of the TCRbeta library involved unique molecular identifiers. A single record per CDR3 protein comes from TCRdb applying MiXCR to the PCR reads. The data hold hundreds of thousands of distinct CDR3 sequences, with 12% observed a single time. CDR1 and CDR2 from the germline V gene are DFQATT and SNEGSKA (reference sequence). The CDR3 is 12 residues long.

The chain carries TRBV20-1 and TRBJ1-1; 9 nucleotides match TRBD1. The clonotype comes from a human donor who donated a stem cell graft to a child with acute lymphoblastic leukemia. The sequencing here drew on PBMCs from the stem cell graft donor, taken from the stem cell graft. CDR3 bases: TGTCGCGGGGGACAGGGGAACACTGAAGCTTTCTTT. Amino acid sequence: CRGGQGNTEAFF.